This T cell receptor beta chain was recorded in a study of cytomegalovirus exposure and HLA in healthy donors. The primer mix had 60 Vbeta and 13 Jbeta primers. Clones were read by immunoSEQ multiplex PCR, and TCRdb kept only the in-frame ones, dropping some. Among 110,000 to 150,000 clones listed, more than 7.5% were seen once. This clone showed up just a few times. V trimming: 4 bases; J trimming: 4 bases; junction bases outside the gene matches: 6. CDR1 MNHEY and CDR2 SMNVEV come from the germline V gene (reference sequence). The CDR3 contains 15 residues. The material sequenced was PBMCs. The sequence came from a middle-aged man in good health and CMV-seronegative. The rearrangement links TRBV27 to TRBJ1-2, with TRBD1 matching over 10 bases. The CDR3 DNA reads as TGTGCCAGCAGTTCACGACAGGGGGCCTTCTATGGCTACACCTTC. Residues: CASSSRQGAFYGYTF.